These 2 T cell receptor beta chains were sequenced from one sample in a study of T cell repertoires in cytomegalovirus infection. Each CDR3 protein is one row after TCRdb ran MiXCR on the reads. The table includes 140,000 to 150,000 distinct CDR3 sequences, 32% detected once. These receptors have no known antigen. This sample comprised CD8+ T cells from cultured PBMCs, obtained from culture after CMV antigen stimulation. Every receptor here comes from a human donor in good health (CMV status not recorded). Some clones in this sample may be carry-over from other donors' samples.

The CDR3 coding sequence is TGTGCCACCAGCGAGACCTACAATGAGCAGTTCTTC. Protein sequence: CATSETYNEQFF. V and J are TRBV15 and TRBJ2-1; D not resolved. The V end lost 5 bases, the J end lost 2 bases, and 4 bases lay between the germline ends. There are 12 residues in the CDR3. From germline, CDR1 is LNHNV and CDR2 YYDKDF (reference sequence).

The chain has TRBV7-6 and TRBJ2-2; no firm D call. Germline CDR1 SGHVS, CDR2 FNYEAQ. The CDR3 extends over 14 amino acids. Trimming took 0 bases from V and 7 from J, leaving 9 bases between them. The CDR3 loop reads CASSLAVGFGELFF. The CDR3 DNA is TGTGCCAGCAGCTTAGCGGTTGGCTTCGGGGAGCTGTTTTTT.